The 30 T cell receptor beta chains listed next were all sequenced from one sample in a study of control samples from healthy donors and cancer patients. Sequenced by immunoSEQ multiplex PCR; TCRdb stores in-frame clones only, minus some. The sample contains approximately 87,000 clones, 90% to 95% of which appear only once. The sample was blood. Every receptor here comes from a man aged 50 or older in good health.

The CDR3 loop is CASSSERGGWYEQYF. Written as DNA, the CDR3 is TGTGCCAGCAGCTCCGAGCGGGGGGGCTGGTACGAGCAGTACTTC. This chain uses TRBV11-2 with TRBJ2-7; 10 bases align to TRBD2. The CDR3 is 15 residues long. CDR1 SGHAT and CDR2 FQNNGV come from the germline V gene. With V trimmed by 4 bases and J by 4 bases, 7 bases remained unmatched.

The CDR3 reads CASRGQGGQPQHF. CDR3 in DNA: TGTGCCAGTAGGGGACAGGGAGGACAGCCCCAGCATTTT. The chain is built from TRBV19 and TRBJ1-5, with TRBD1 identical over 9 bases. Germline V gives CDR1 LNHDA, CDR2 SQIVND (reference sequence). J lost 7 bases, V lost 6 bases, and 4 bases had no gene match. The CDR3 covers 13 residues.

A remark on this clone: The sample carries other DNA sequences with the same CDR3. V usage is TRBV18 and J usage is TRBJ1-3; TRBD1 matches 7 bases. The trim removed 2 bases at V and 7 bases at J, leaving 8 bases unmatched. The germline V gene has CDR1 KGHSH and CDR2 LQKENI. This CDR3 is built from 15 residues. CDR3 loop: CASSPSRQGGNTIYF. Here the CDR3 DNA reads TGTGCCAGCTCACCATCCCGACAGGGAGGCAACACCATATATTTT.

The rearrangement links TRBV7-2 to TRBJ1-5, with D possibly matching TRBD1 (6 bases). The V gene's germline CDR1 is SGHTA and CDR2 FQGNSA. This CDR3 region has 14 residues. Trimming cost V 5 bases and J 5 bases, with 13 bases left between them. The DNA of the CDR3 is TGTGCCAGCAGCCGGGACATATTGGATCAGCCCCAGCATTTT. Its protein product is CASSRDILDQPQHF.

This clone was recorded once. The same CDR3 is also encoded by other DNA sequences in this sample. The chain couples TRBV18 to TRBJ1-1; D remains unclear. Germline V lookup: CDR1 KGHSH, CDR2 LQKENI. Trimming took 3 bases from V and 8 from J, leaving 10 bases between them. This CDR3 has 12 residues. For the CDR3, the DNA is TGTGCCAGCTCACCCACGGGCGGAGAAGCTTTCTTT. This encodes CASSPTGGEAFF.

V usage is TRBV5-6 and J usage is TRBJ1-4, with a tentative D call TRBD1 (5 bases). Germline V gene data show CDR1 as SGHDT and CDR2 as YYEEEE. The CDR3 length is 15 residues. Trimming shortened V by 0 bases and J by 10 bases, and 16 bases separated the two germline ends. Here the CDR3 DNA reads TGTGCCAGCAGCTTGGCTGGGGCAGGGCTTGGAAAACTGTTTTTT. As protein: CASSLAGAGLGKLFF.

The gene calls are TRBV15 and TRBJ1-1; no clear D gene. Germline-derived CDR1 and CDR2 are LNHNV and YYDKDF (reference sequence). V was trimmed by 9 bases and J by 0 bases, leaving 14 bases between them. The CDR3 is made up of 14 amino acids. CDR3 in amino acids: CATQVGDLNTEAFF. CDR3 nucleotides: TGTGCCACTCAAGTGGGTGATTTGAACACTGAAGCTTTCTTT.

The genes are TRBV5-6 and TRBJ1-6; D is uncertain. Trimming removed 4 bases from V and 5 bases from J, with 10 bases in between. In germline, CDR1 is SGHDT, CDR2 YYEEEE. The CDR3 runs to 14 residues. The CDR3 loop is CASSRGQNNSPLHF. CDR3 nucleotides: TGTGCCAGCAGCCGTGGGCAGAATAATTCACCCCTCCACTTT.

V gene TRBV7-8 combines with J gene TRBJ1-5; TRBD1 is a possible D gene (6 bases). Trimming took 7 bases from V and 2 from J, leaving 21 bases between them. CDR3 length: 17 amino acids. Germline V gene lookup returns CDR1 SGHVS and CDR2 FQNEAQ. CDR3 DNA: TGTGCCAGCACCACCTATTCCAGGGGCCGGGGCAATCAGCCCCAGCATTTT. Translating gives CASTTYSRGRGNQPQHF.

V and J are TRBV29-1 and TRBJ2-3, with D tentatively TRBD1 (6 bases). Germline V gives CDR1 SQVTM, CDR2 ANQGSEA. With 6 bases removed from V and 1 base from J, the gap between germline ends came to 11 bases. The CDR3 contains 13 residues. CDR3 sequence reads: CSVPRGGTDTQYF. The CDR3 DNA reads as TGCAGCGTGCCCAGGGGAGGCACAGATACGCAGTATTTT.

This clone has a single count. V usage is TRBV9 and J usage is TRBJ1-1; D is possibly TRBD1 (5 bases). This CDR3 is built from 16 residues. The germline V gene has CDR1 SGDLS and CDR2 YYNGEE. V was pared by 0 bases and J by 0 bases, with 12 bases between. Here the CDR3 DNA reads TGTGCCAGCAGCGTAGCTGGGGGGTCGATGAACACTGAAGCTTTCTTT. It translates to CASSVAGGSMNTEAFF.

This clone appeared once. The gene calls are TRBV5-4 and TRBJ2-3; 9 nucleotides match TRBD2. CDR3 size: 14 residues. V lost 6 bases, J lost 1 base, and 3 bases stayed unmatched. CDR1 is SGHNT, CDR2 YYREEE, per germline (reference sequence). The CDR3 DNA sequence: TGTGCCAGCAAGGAGCGGGGGGGCACAGATACGCAGTATTTT. Protein product: CASKERGGTDTQYF.

This chain joins TRBV10-1 and TRBJ1-2; D call uncertain. This CDR3 is built from 11 residues. V lost 5 bases and J lost 5, with 6 bases in between. Germline V lookup: CDR1 WNHNN, CDR2 SYGVQD (reference sequence). CDR3 in amino acids: CASSIFYGYTF. DNA of the CDR3: TGCGCCAGCAGTATATTTTATGGCTACACCTTC.

This chain links TRBV30 with TRBJ2-7; TRBD2 aligns across 7 bases. After removal of 1 base from V and 7 bases from J, the junction contained 7 bases not matched to a gene. This CDR3 is 13 amino acids long. The V gene's germline CDR1 is GTSNPN and CDR2 SVGIG (reference sequence). The CDR3 is CAWSASGLEEQYF. The CDR3 bases are TGTGCCTGGAGTGCTAGCGGCCTAGAAGAGCAGTACTTC. The full variable domain, completed using reference TRBV30 and TRBJ2-7, is SQTIHQWPATLVQPVGSPLSLECTVEGTSNPNLYWYRQAAGRGLQLLFYSVGIGQISSEVPQNLSASRPQDRQFILSSKKLLLSDSGFYLCAWSASGLEEQYFGPGTRLTVT.

The V gene is TRBV5-1, the J gene TRBJ1-2; D unclear. V gave up 0 bases and J gave up 8 bases, with 17 bases separating them. The CDR3 runs to 15 residues. From germline, CDR1 is SGHRS and CDR2 YFSETQ. Here the CDR3 reads CASSLDRPLRGGYTF. The CDR3 DNA is TGCGCCAGCAGCTTGGACAGACCCCTCCGGGGAGGCTACACCTTC.

This chain connects TRBV3-1 (or the pseudogene TRBV3-2) to TRBJ1-1; 8 bases align to TRBD1. The trim removed 5 bases at V and 2 bases at J, leaving 4 bases unmatched. The CDR3 is made up of 14 amino acids. Per the germline V gene, CDR1 is LGHDT and CDR2 is YNNKEL (reference sequence). The CDR3, as DNA: TGTGCCAGCAGCTCAGGGGGCCTCAACACTGAAGCTTTCTTT. Translating gives CASSSGGLNTEAFF.

This chain uses TRBV12-3 or TRBV12-4 with TRBJ1-5, with a tentative D call TRBD1 (6 bases). This CDR3 is 13 amino acids long. Between the trimmed V and J ends, which lost 5 bases and 3 bases, there was a span of 8 bases. The CDR3 DNA reads TGTGCCAGCAGTCAGGGGACCAATCAGCCCCAGCATTTT. Its translation is CASSQGTNQPQHF.

CDR3 nucleotides: TGTGCCAGCAGCGGGACAGAAGGGGTTCGGACCCTCCACTTT. This translates into CASSGTEGVRTLHF. The chain is built from TRBV11-1 and TRBJ1-6, with 7 bases identical to TRBD1. The length of the CDR3 is 14 residues. The trim removed 5 bases at V and 14 bases at J, leaving 12 bases unmatched. In germline, CDR1 is SGHAT, CDR2 FQDESV (reference sequence).

V and J are TRBV9 and TRBJ1-1; TRBD1 might be the D (5 bases). This CDR3 region has 11 residues. Germline V CDR1 and CDR2: SGDLS, YYNGEE. V dropped 5 bases and J dropped 10 bases, with 12 bases sitting between them. CDR3 protein: CASRETVVAFF. DNA for the CDR3: TGTGCCAGCAGAGAGACAGTCGTAGCTTTCTTT. Supplemented by reference TRBV9 and TRBJ1-1, the full variable domain reads DSGVTQTPKHLITATGQRVTLRCSPRSGDLSVYWYQQSLDQGLQFLIQYYNGEERAKGNILERFSAQQFPDLHSELNLSSLELGDSALYFCASRETVVAFFGQGTRLTVV.

V gene TRBV2 combines with J gene TRBJ2-1, with a possible D match to TRBD2 (5 bases). This CDR3 is 11 amino acids long. Trimming pared 6 bases from V and 6 bases from J, leaving 6 bases between. CDR1 and CDR2 (germline): SNHLY, FYNNEI. CDR3 region: CASRDFNEQFF. The CDR3 nucleotides are TGTGCCAGCAGGGACTTCAATGAGCAGTTCTTC.

The J gene is TRBJ1-4, the V gene TRBV7-9; 12 bases align to TRBD1. The V and J ends lost 5 bases and 1 base, in that order; junction bases with no gene match: 11. Germline CDR1 and CDR2: SEHNR and FQNEAQ (reference sequence). The CDR3 has 19 amino acids. CDR3 nucleotide sequence: TGTGCCAGCAGCCCGCCCCCGGGACAGGGGGCCAGAACTAATGAAAAACTGTTTTTT. It encodes CASSPPPGQGARTNEKLFF.

The chain is built from TRBV5-1 and TRBJ1-6; D call uncertain. Germline V gives CDR1 SGHRS, CDR2 YFSETQ. The CDR3 covers 14 residues. V lost 5 bases and J 7 bases, leaving 13 bases between the germline ends. The CDR3 region has the DNA TGCGCCAGCAGGTCTGGGTGGAAGAATTCACCCCTCCACTTT. Residues: CASRSGWKNSPLHF.

This chain connects TRBV7-2 to TRBJ2-4, with TRBD1 matching 10 bases. The CDR3 is 18 residues long. The V and J ends lost 4 bases and 3 bases, in that order; junction bases with no gene match: 12. Germline V gene data show CDR1 as SGHTA and CDR2 as FQGNSA. This CDR3 reads CASSYGTGVLKVKNIQYF. The CDR3 region has the DNA TGTGCCAGCAGCTACGGGACAGGGGTCCTTAAGGTCAAAAACATTCAGTACTTC.

The V call is TRBV6-5, the J call TRBJ1-3; TRBD1 might be the D (5 bases). The V end lost 2 bases, the J end lost 0 bases, and 11 bases lay between the germline ends. The CDR3 sequence is 16 residues long. Germline V lookup: CDR1 MNHEY, CDR2 SVGAGI. CDR3 nucleotide sequence: TGTGCCAGCAGTTACAACACAGGCCACTCTGGAAACACCATATATTTT. Translation gives CASSYNTGHSGNTIYF.

V gene TRBV4-1 combines with J gene TRBJ1-2; D gene ambiguous. This CDR3 region has 15 residues. Germline V gene lookup returns CDR1 MGHRA and CDR2 YSYEKL. The germline V and J ends were trimmed by 1 base and 0 bases, with 9 bases remaining between them. The CDR3 DNA sequence: TGCGCCAGCAGCCAAGGCAAGGCCCCTAACTATGGCTACACCTTC. This gives the protein CASSQGKAPNYGYTF.

The J gene is TRBJ1-1, the V gene TRBV7-8; D possibly corresponds to TRBD1 (5 bases). Trimming removed 0 bases from V and 7 bases from J, with 12 bases in between. This CDR3 is built from 14 residues. CDR1 SGHVS and CDR2 FQNEAQ come from the germline V gene. In nucleotides, the CDR3 is TGTGCCAGCAGCTTAGCAGGGGATCGCGGTGAAGCTTTCTTT. Translation: CASSLAGDRGEAFF.

This sequence joins TRBV2 and TRBJ1-5; possible D gene TRBD1, 5 bases. With 5 bases removed from V and 5 bases from J, the gap between germline ends came to 7 bases. CDR3 length equals 12 residues. Germline V gene data show CDR1 as SNHLY and CDR2 as FYNNEI. As DNA, the CDR3 is TGTGCCAGCAGTAAGACAGATCAGCCCCAGCATTTT. Protein product: CASSKTDQPQHF.

V usage is TRBV20-1 and J usage is TRBJ2-7, with TRBD1 matching over 9 bases. V trimming: 3 bases; J trimming: 7 bases; junction bases outside the gene matches: 10. CDR1 and CDR2 from the germline V gene are DFQATT and SNEGSKA (reference sequence). The CDR3 totals 14 residues. The CDR3: CSASRGQGIREQYF. The CDR3 DNA reads as TGCAGTGCTAGTCGGGGACAGGGAATCCGGGAGCAGTACTTC.

The rearrangement links TRBV13 to TRBJ1-1; no firm D call. The CDR3 is made up of 11 amino acids. Germline CDR1 reads PRHDT; CDR2 reads FYEKMQ (reference sequence). Trimming stripped 0 bases from V and 10 bases from J, with 6 bases between. For the CDR3, the DNA is TGTGCCAGCAGCTTAGGTGGAGGAGCTTTCTTT. Encoded protein: CASSLGGGAFF.

The gene calls are TRBV12-3 or TRBV12-4 and TRBJ1-1; D is ambiguous. The CDR3 sequence is 13 residues long. V was shortened by 2 bases and J by 1 base, with 5 bases between the two germline ends. The CDR3 protein is CASSLRSNTEAFF. The CDR3 DNA follows: TGTGCCAGCAGTTTAAGGTCGAACACTGAAGCTTTCTTT.